Here is one TCR beta chain with its context. Its matching antigen is unknown. Trimming shortened V by 0 bases and J by 10 bases, and 6 bases separated the two germline ends. The CDR3 is 12 residues long. Germline V gene data show CDR1 as LGHDT and CDR2 as YNNKEL (reference sequence). This record comes from a study of CD8 T cells in ankylosing spondylitis. Preparation of TCR beta libraries was done by quantitative 5'-RACE with molecular barcodes. Each CDR3 protein is one row after TCRdb ran MiXCR on the 5' RACE reads. Of almost 45,000 distinct CDR3 sequences listed, 9.5% to 12% are singletons. Whole-study findings and limits: Matched ankylosing spondylitis synovial fluid reportedly contained a significantly enriched population of disease-linked clones. Researchers report that disease-linked clones proved CD8+ and relatively rare in peripheral blood.

This sequence originates from a male donor with ankylosing spondylitis or in good health (not recorded which). Sequencing input: blood, either unsorted or a sorted T cell fraction (not recorded which). The chain joins TRBV3-1 to TRBJ1-4; D gene unclear. The CDR3 DNA reads as TGTGCCAGCAGCCAAGATCGAGTAAAACTGTTTTTT. Protein: CASSQDRVKLFF.